Listed here are 16 T cell receptor beta chains from one sample, sequenced in a study of regulatory T cells in long-lasting Graves disease. Indicated time point: persistent/refractory GD, antithyroid drugs over 5 years with positive TRAb. Researchers made the TCR library from RNA that was extracted from PBMCs. To make TCR beta libraries, researchers used iRepertoire HTBI primers and Arm-PCR of CDR3 regions. TCRdb passed the multiplex PCR reads through MiXCR, listing each CDR3 protein once. This sample carries a few hundred thousand distinct CDR3 sequences, about 20% of them seen once, and the ten largest clones take around 13%. Sequenced here: peripheral blood mononuclear cells (PBMCs), sampled when the disease was refractory, from a patient treated with antithyroid drugs. The receptors come from a female donor with Graves disease.

This clonotype has only one observation. The chain carries TRBV27 and TRBJ2-4; 8 bases align to TRBD2. The CDR3 runs to 12 residues. Germline trimming cut 3 bases from V and 9 bases from J; bases unmatched to any gene: 1. The germline V gene has CDR1 MNHEY and CDR2 SMNVEV (reference sequence). CDR3: CASSLAGGIQYF. The DNA of the CDR3 is TGTGCCAGCAGTTTGGCGGGGGGCATTCAGTACTTC.

This sequence joins TRBV11-2 and TRBJ1-4; no clear D gene. The CDR3 runs to 14 residues. Per germline, CDR1 SGHAT and CDR2 FQNNGV. Trimming removed 6 bases at V and 0 bases at J, with 8 bases between. Written as DNA, the CDR3 is TGTGCCAGCAGACCTCCGGCAACTAATGAAAAACTGTTTTTT. Translated: CASRPPATNEKLFF.

This chain's CDR3 is CSVLGGFQETQYF. CDR3 coding DNA: TGCAGCGTTCTGGGCGGGTTTCAAGAGACCCAGTACTTC. The chain is built from TRBV29-1 and TRBJ2-5; D is possibly TRBD2 (5 bases). Germline V gives CDR1 SQVTM, CDR2 ANQGSEA. Trimming pared 5 bases from V and 2 bases from J, leaving 12 bases between. CDR3 length: 13 residues.

The CDR3 DNA reads as TGTGCCTGGAGCGACCCGGAGGGGGGCTACACCTTC. Its translation: CAWSDPEGGYTF. The chain joins TRBV30 to TRBJ1-2, with D possibly TRBD1 on 5 matching bases. Trimming shortened V by 3 bases and J by 8 bases, and 13 bases separated the two germline ends. The CDR3 contains 12 residues. CDR1 is GTSNPN and CDR2 is SVGIG in the germline V gene (reference sequence).

Turning to this clonotype: A much larger clone is a single base away; this may be a read error. This sequence joins TRBV6-5 and TRBJ1-1; D perhaps matches TRBD1 (5 bases). The V end lost 4 bases, the J end lost 7 bases, and 13 bases lay between the germline ends. CDR3 size: 13 residues. Germline loops: CDR1 MNHEY, CDR2 SVGAGI. CDR3 sequence (DNA): TGTGCCAGCAGTTGTGGGGCTTTGGGTGAAGCTTTCTTT. This encodes CASSCGALGEAFF.

This clonotype was picked up many times. The chain combines TRBV6-1 with TRBJ1-5, with D uncertain. This CDR3 is 14 amino acids long. Trimming stripped 7 bases from V and 2 bases from J, with 12 bases between. Germline lookup yields CDR1 MNHNS and CDR2 SASEGT. The CDR3 nucleotides are TGTGCCAGCACCCGTTGGGTTGGCAATCAGCCCCAGCATTTT. It codes for CASTRWVGNQPQHF.

This clonotype was observed a handful of times. The chain carries TRBV5-1 and TRBJ2-3, with TRBD1 matching over 7 bases. V shed 4 bases, J shed 1 base, and the junction held 6 bases outside the gene matches. This CDR3 has 15 amino acids. Looked up from germline, CDR1 is SGHRS and CDR2 is YFSETQ. The CDR3 DNA sequence: TGCGCCAGCAGCGCCCGCGGACAGGGCACAGATACGCAGTATTTT. It codes for CASSARGQGTDTQYF.

This rearrangement joins TRBV3-1 to TRBJ2-6; weak D call: TRBD1 (6 bases). The CDR3 runs 14 residues. From germline, CDR1 is LGHDT and CDR2 YNNKEL (reference sequence). The V and J ends lost 4 bases and 14 bases respectively, with 18 bases between them. CDR3 protein: CASSRRDIDGFLTF. The CDR3 DNA sequence: TGTGCCAGCAGCCGCCGGGACATCGATGGCTTCCTGACTTTC.

V gene TRBV10-3 combines with J gene TRBJ2-7; D unclear. The V and J ends lost 3 bases and 5 bases respectively, with 20 bases between them. CDR3 length equals 16 residues. CDR1 and CDR2 from the germline V gene are ENHRY and SYGVKD. In nucleotides, the CDR3 is TGTGCCATCAGTGATTCGAAGGGTGGGCACTGGGACGAGCAGTACTTC. This gives the protein CAISDSKGGHWDEQYF.

This clonotype was recorded many times. The gene calls are TRBV10-3 and TRBJ2-7, with 8 bases lining up with TRBD1. The CDR3 loop spans 14 amino acids. V shed 5 bases and J 7 bases; nucleotides not matched to a gene: 10. Germline assignment: CDR1 ENHRY and CDR2 SYGVKD. In DNA form, the CDR3 reads TGTGCCATCAGTCCACCCCGGACAGGGAGTGAGCAGTACTTC. Protein: CAISPPRTGSEQYF.

The rearrangement links TRBV7-2 to TRBJ2-7, with D possibly matching TRBD1 (7 bases). The CDR3 is 14 amino acids. V was pared by 5 bases and J by 2 bases, with 13 bases between. Germline CDR1 SGHTA, CDR2 FQGNSA. The CDR3 nucleotides are TGTGCCAGCAGCCAGGGGGGATTCCCCTACGAGCAGTACTTC. The encoded protein is CASSQGGFPYEQYF.

V usage is TRBV10-2 and J usage is TRBJ2-2; 8 positions match TRBD2. Looked up from germline, CDR1 is WSHSY and CDR2 is SAAADI. The CDR3 runs to 16 residues. V lost 6 bases and J lost 5; bases outside the gene matches: 11. CDR3 sequence: CASRKSGGRKTGELFF. The DNA for the CDR3 is TGCGCCAGCAGGAAAAGCGGGGGCCGAAAAACCGGGGAGCTGTTTTTT.

At least ten counts were recorded for this clonotype. CDR3 in amino acids: CATNRRTGLSAEAFF. The CDR3 DNA reads as TGTGCCACCAACCGAAGGACGGGCCTTAGCGCTGAAGCTTTCTTT. V is TRBV28 and J is TRBJ1-1, with D uncertain. Germline loops: CDR1 MDHEN, CDR2 SYDVKM. Trimming took 10 bases from V and 6 from J, leaving 24 bases between them. The CDR3 extends over 15 amino acids.

This clonotype was detected ten times or more. The chain recombines TRBV7-9 with TRBJ1-6, with TRBD1 matching over 7 bases. The junction had 12 bases not matched to a gene; V was cut back by 6 bases and J by 7 bases. The CDR3 covers 16 residues. Germline CDR1 reads SEHNR; CDR2 reads FQNEAQ (reference sequence). For the CDR3, the DNA is TGTGCCAGCAGACCTACTCTAGGGGGCGAAAATTCACCCCTCCACTTT. This codes for CASRPTLGGENSPLHF.

Ten or more counts support this clonotype. V is TRBV7-9 and J is TRBJ2-7, with D tentatively TRBD1 (7 bases). The ends were cut back, 1 base at V and 1 base at J, with 17 bases in the middle. Germline V lookup: CDR1 SEHNR, CDR2 FQNEAQ (reference sequence). The CDR3 consists of 17 residues. In DNA form, the CDR3 reads TGTGCCAGCAGCTTAGAGGAGGGACAGATGTCATCCTACGAGCAGTACTTC. Translation: CASSLEEGQMSSYEQYF.

The rearrangement joins TRBV20-1 to TRBJ1-5; D uncertain. There are 13 residues in the CDR3. V was trimmed by 3 bases and J by 3 bases, leaving 9 bases between them. The germline V gene encodes CDR1 DFQATT and CDR2 SNEGSKA (reference sequence). The CDR3 region is CSARRQPNQPQHF. DNA for the CDR3: TGCAGTGCTAGGAGACAACCCAATCAGCCCCAGCATTTT.